Shown below are 32 T cell receptor beta chains from a single sample sequenced in a study of CD8+CD57+ T cells in acquired aplastic anemia. TCR beta VDJ and CDR3 were profiled, and genomic DNA was the template. TCRdb recomputed calls from the reads with MiXCR, one row per CDR3 protein. The sample has tens of thousands of distinct CDR3 sequences, around half seen once. Sequencing was done on a sample of sorted CD4+, CD8+, or CD8+CD57+ T cells (not recorded which) from PBMCs. These receptors all stem from a human donor in good health, serving as a control.

This clonotype was observed many times. The chain links TRBV5-6 to TRBJ2-2; D could derive from TRBD1 or TRBD2 (6 bases each). The germline V and J ends were trimmed by 0 bases and 5 bases, with 17 bases remaining between them. This CDR3 region has 17 residues. CDR1 SGHDT and CDR2 YYEEEE come from the germline V gene. Here the CDR3 DNA reads TGTGCCAGCAGCTTGGCGGTTCAGGAAGGGGGGACCGGGGAGCTGTTTTTT. Its protein product is CASSLAVQEGGTGELFF. Based on the CDR3 plus reference TRBV5-6 and TRBJ2-2, the full variable domain is DAGVTQSPTHLIKTRGQQVTLRCSPKSGHDTVSWYQQALGQGPQFIFQYYEEEERQRGNFPDRFSGHQFPNYSSELNVNALLLGDSALYLCASSLAVQEGGTGELFFGEGSRLTVL.

V is TRBV20-1 and J is TRBJ1-4, with D perhaps matching TRBD1 (6 bases). The CDR3 covers 14 residues. The ends were cut back, 0 bases at V and 6 bases at J, with 11 bases in the middle. From germline, CDR1 is DFQATT and CDR2 SNEGSKA (reference sequence). The CDR3 DNA reads as TGCAGTGCTAGAGAAGGGGGGCGGGATGAAAAACTGTTTTTT. Its translation: CSAREGGRDEKLFF.

This chain connects TRBV7-6 to TRBJ1-1; D may be TRBD1 (5 bases). The V gene's germline CDR1 is SGHVS and CDR2 FNYEAQ. V was clipped by 5 bases and J by 4 bases, with 5 bases between them. CDR3 length equals 11 residues. The CDR3 DNA follows: TGTGCCAGCAGCCAGGGCACTGAAGCTTTCTTT. Translated: CASSQGTEAFF.

This clonotype was seen at least ten times. The chain joins TRBV12-3 or TRBV12-4 to TRBJ2-2; either TRBD1 or TRBD2 may fit D (5 bases each). The V gene lost 5 bases and the J gene lost 0 bases, with 10 bases spanning the gap. The CDR3 consists of 15 residues. The CDR3 region is CASSLGRSNTGELFF. CDR3 in DNA: TGTGCCAGCAGTCTGGGACGGTCGAACACCGGGGAGCTGTTTTTT.

This clonotype has ten or more counts. The chain carries TRBV7-9 and TRBJ2-5; D is possibly TRBD1 (6 bases). Trimming stripped 3 bases from V and 4 bases from J, with 24 bases between. The CDR3 has 18 amino acids. Germline CDR1 reads SEHNR; CDR2 reads FQNEAQ (reference sequence). DNA of the CDR3: TGTGCCAGCAGCTTCGCCAGAGGGTGGGGGCAAGATGGAGAGACCCAGTACTTC. Protein sequence: CASSFARGWGQDGETQYF. The full variable domain, rest sourced from reference TRBV7-9 and TRBJ2-5, is DTGVSQNPRHKITKRGQNVTFRCDPISEHNRLYWYRQTLGQGPEFLTYFQNEAQLEKSRLLSDRFSAERPKGSFSTLEIQRTEQGDSAMYLCASSFARGWGQDGETQYFGPGTRLLVL.

This clonotype was counted ten times or more. The chain uses TRBV6-1 and TRBJ1-1; TRBD1 agrees at 9 bases. Looked up from germline, CDR1 is MNHNS and CDR2 is SASEGT. V lost 1 base, J lost 4 bases, and 7 bases stayed unmatched. This CDR3 contains 16 residues. The CDR3 DNA sequence: TGTGCCAGCAGTGAAGGGACAGGGGTTTGGGGCACTGAAGCTTTCTTT. Translating it yields CASSEGTGVWGTEAFF.

The rearrangement links TRBV11-2 to TRBJ1-6, with 8 nucleotides matching TRBD1. The CDR3 has 18 amino acids. The trim removed 5 bases at V and 7 bases at J, leaving 16 bases unmatched. Germline loops: CDR1 SGHAT, CDR2 FQNNGV. CDR3 in amino acids: CASSRLTMDRVVNSPLHF. The CDR3 nucleotides are TGTGCCAGCAGCCGACTCACCATGGACAGGGTCGTAAATTCACCCCTCCACTTT.

The CDR3 region is CASSDPGALQETQYF. The CDR3 DNA reads as TGTGCCAGCAGTGATCCAGGGGCGCTCCAAGAGACCCAGTACTTC. The chain has TRBV2 and TRBJ2-5; maybe TRBD1 (6 bases). From germline, CDR1 is SNHLY and CDR2 FYNNEI. The CDR3 length is 15 residues. The V and J ends lost 3 bases and 1 base respectively, with 12 bases between them.

DNA of the CDR3: TGTGCCAGCAGCGTTCCGGGGTCCTATGGCTACACCTTC. This translates into CASSVPGSYGYTF. The chain is built from TRBV9 and TRBJ1-2; D is unresolved. The germline CDR1 and CDR2 sequences are SGDLS and YYNGEE. CDR3 size: 13 residues. Trimming pared 2 bases from V and 4 bases from J, leaving 9 bases between.

This chain links TRBV4-1 with TRBJ1-2, with TRBD1 matching 7 bases. This CDR3 is built from 16 residues. Unmatched junction bases numbered 8, after V lost 4 bases and J lost 0 bases. Germline lookup yields CDR1 MGHRA and CDR2 YSYEKL. CDR3 residues: CASSRYRDRTNYGYTF. CDR3 sequence (DNA): TGCGCCAGCAGCCGCTACCGGGACAGAACTAACTATGGCTACACCTTC.

As to this clonotype: The germline gene is not matched at one end of the junction; a read error may be the cause. CDR3 DNA: TGTGCCAGCAGTGTAGACAGGGGGCTTGAATACGGGCAGTACTTC. Translated: CASSVDRGLEYGQYF. The chain links TRBV2 to TRBJ2-7; 10 nucleotides align to TRBD1. Looked up from germline, CDR1 is SNHLY and CDR2 is FYNNEI. This CDR3 contains 15 residues.

This clonotype is labeled medium-sized (0.01 to 0.1%). The genes are TRBV2 and TRBJ2-7; TRBD1 might be the D (5 bases). CDR3 length: 15 amino acids. The ends were cut back, 2 bases at V and 2 bases at J, with 13 bases in the middle. Germline values: CDR1 SNHLY, CDR2 FYNNEI. CDR3 nucleotides: TGTGCCAGCAGTGAACAACAGGAGACGACCTACGAGCAGTACTTC. It codes for CASSEQQETTYEQYF.

This sequence joins TRBV7-9 and TRBJ1-2; D unclear. The V and J ends lost 1 base and 5 bases respectively, with 5 bases between them. CDR1 and CDR2 (germline): SEHNR, FQNEAQ (reference sequence). This CDR3 has 12 residues. The CDR3 region is CASSLGSYGYTF. In DNA, the CDR3 is TGTGCCAGCAGCTTAGGAAGTTATGGCTACACCTTC.

In this sample, this clonotype turned up once. V and J are TRBV6-2 or TRBV6-3 and TRBJ2-3, with TRBD2 matching over 10 bases. The CDR3 covers 17 residues. V was clipped by 3 bases and J by 2 bases; unmatched bases: 8. The V gene's germline CDR1 is MNHEY and CDR2 SVGEGT. CDR3 in amino acids: CASSYPGLAGDTDTQYF. The CDR3 nucleotides read TGTGCCAGCAGTTATCCGGGGCTAGCGGGAGACACAGATACGCAGTATTTT.

This clonotype showed up many times. The chain is built from TRBV3-1 and TRBJ1-1, with D unclear. Germline V gene sequence: CDR1 LGHDT, CDR2 YNNKEL (reference sequence). V lost 4 bases and J lost 1, with 10 bases in between. The CDR3 has 14 residues. Here the CDR3 reads CASSPPRANTEAFF. In DNA form, the CDR3 reads TGTGCCAGCAGCCCCCCGAGGGCGAACACTGAAGCTTTCTTT.

This clonotype was observed many times. J is TRBJ1-1 and V is TRBV7-9; TRBD1 might be the D (6 bases). The CDR3 length is 14 residues. The V and J ends lost 4 bases and 8 bases respectively, with 17 bases between them. Germline V lookup: CDR1 SEHNR, CDR2 FQNEAQ (reference sequence). CDR3 bases: TGTGCCAGCAGCTCGAATCCCGGACAGACGGAAGCTTTCTTT. Translated: CASSSNPGQTEAFF.

This clonotype was seen ten or more times. The chain carries TRBV6-5 and TRBJ2-2, with 9 positions matching TRBD2. V was clipped by 1 base and J by 4 bases; unmatched bases: 4. The CDR3 loop spans 16 amino acids. The germline CDR1 and CDR2 sequences are MNHEY and SVGAGI. The CDR3 reads CASSYFGGGATGELFF. Here the CDR3 DNA reads TGTGCCAGCAGTTACTTCGGCGGGGGGGCCACCGGGGAGCTGTTTTTT.

The table lists this clonotype with a few counts. This sequence joins TRBV2 and TRBJ2-3; 9 nucleotides match TRBD1. J was trimmed by 4 bases and V by 6 bases; bases with no gene match: 2. Germline V CDR1 and CDR2: SNHLY, FYNNEI. The CDR3 runs to 13 residues. The CDR3 region has the DNA TGTGCCAGCAGCCGGGACAGGGCAGATACGCAGTATTTT. This encodes CASSRDRADTQYF.

The chain is built from TRBV7-3 and TRBJ1-1; D is ambiguous. The CDR3 is 13 residues long. V lost 6 bases to trimming and J lost 0 bases, with 8 bases between them. The germline gives CDR1 SGHTA, CDR2 FQGTGA. CDR3 in amino acids: CASRLQMNTEAFF. CDR3 nucleotides: TGTGCCAGCAGACTCCAAATGAACACTGAAGCTTTCTTT.

This clonotype rates as medium-sized. V usage is TRBV15 and J usage is TRBJ2-1; D is ambiguous. Germline lookup yields CDR1 LNHNV and CDR2 YYDKDF (reference sequence). CDR3 size: 15 residues. With 9 bases removed from V and 8 bases from J, the gap between germline ends came to 23 bases. The CDR3: CATQLSATPDDEQFF. The CDR3 nucleotides read TGTGCCACTCAGCTGAGCGCTACCCCGGACGATGAGCAGTTCTTC.

This clonotype ranks as medium-sized (0.01 to 0.1%). V gene TRBV7-9 combines with J gene TRBJ1-2, with no clear D. The V and J ends lost 5 bases and 8 bases respectively, with 12 bases between them. This CDR3 is 12 amino acids long. Germline values: CDR1 SEHNR, CDR2 FQNEAQ (reference sequence). Here the CDR3 DNA reads TGTGCCAGCAGCGCAGCAAGTCTCGGCTACACCTTC. Translation gives CASSAASLGYTF. Drawing the rest from reference TRBV7-9 and TRBJ1-2, the complete variable domain is DTGVSQNPRHKITKRGQNVTFRCDPISEHNRLYWYRQTLGQGPEFLTYFQNEAQLEKSRLLSDRFSAERPKGSFSTLEIQRTEQGDSAMYLCASSAASLGYTFGSGTRLTVV.

This rearrangement joins TRBV9 to TRBJ2-1, with D uncertain. The CDR3 covers 15 residues. V was trimmed by 4 bases and J by 4 bases, leaving 15 bases between them. Germline CDR1 is SGDLS and CDR2 is YYNGEE. DNA for the CDR3: TGTGCCAGCAGCCACGATGAGAGCAGATACAATGAGCAGTTCTTC. Its translation: CASSHDESRYNEQFF.

V and J are TRBV29-1 and TRBJ1-2; 9 bases fit TRBD1. This CDR3 is built from 13 residues. J lost 5 bases, V lost 6 bases, and 7 bases had no gene match. Germline CDR1 is SQVTM and CDR2 is ANQGSEA. Here the CDR3 DNA reads TGCAGCGTGGGGGACAGGGCCGCTTATGGCTACACCTTC. Translating it yields CSVGDRAAYGYTF.

CDR3 nucleotide sequence: TGTGCCAGCAGCTTGGGACAGATGAACACTGAAGCTTTCTTT. Protein sequence: CASSLGQMNTEAFF. The chain uses TRBV5-4 and TRBJ1-1, with D possibly being TRBD1 (5 bases). Germline values: CDR1 SGHNT, CDR2 YYREEE (reference sequence). There are 14 residues in the CDR3. The V end was cut by 0 bases, the J end by 0 bases, with 6 bases between.

DNA of the CDR3: TGTGCCAGCAGCGGGGACCTATCCACTGAAGCTTTCTTT. Protein sequence: CASSGDLSTEAFF. This chain links TRBV9 with TRBJ1-1; possibly TRBD1 for D (5 bases). Germline values: CDR1 SGDLS, CDR2 YYNGEE. V gave up 3 bases and J gave up 4 bases, with 10 bases separating them. The length of the CDR3 is 13 residues.

The sample holds one count of this clonotype. An end of the junction differs from the germline gene, which may be a read error. The chain carries TRBV19 and TRBJ2-7; D gene unclear. This CDR3 has 15 residues. The germline V gene encodes CDR1 LNHDA and CDR2 SQIVND (reference sequence). The CDR3 sequence is CASSIDLGQTYEQHF. DNA of the CDR3: TGTGCCAGTAGTATAGATCTGGGTCAAACCTACGAGCAGCACTTC.

This clonotype appeared a few times. The rearrangement uses TRBV10-3 and TRBJ2-7; TRBD2 aligns across 11 bases. Trimming took 5 bases from V and 4 from J; bases not matched to a gene: 4. The length of the CDR3 is 14 residues. Looked up from germline, CDR1 is ENHRY and CDR2 is SYGVKD. Written as DNA, the CDR3 is TGTGCCATCAGTCTAGCGGGAGGTTCTTACGAGCAGTACTTC. Its translation: CAISLAGGSYEQYF.

In this sample, this clonotype turned up many times. The chain employs TRBV18 and TRBJ1-2; D possibly corresponds to TRBD1 (5 bases). CDR3 length: 16 residues. V lost 5 bases and J 3 bases, leaving 19 bases between the germline ends. Germline CDR1 reads KGHSH; CDR2 reads LQKENI. CDR3 coding DNA: TGTGCCAGCTCATCGACGACAGCCGCTAAAGACTATGGCTACACCTTC. Residues: CASSSTTAAKDYGYTF.

The CDR3 region has the DNA TGTGCCAGCACACAGGGGGGAGATACGCAGTATTTT. This translates into CASTQGGDTQYF. This chain connects TRBV25-1 to TRBJ2-3; 8 positions match TRBD1. CDR3 length: 12 residues. Germline CDR1 is MGHDK and CDR2 is SYGVNS. The trim removed 7 bases at V and 5 bases at J, leaving 2 bases unmatched.

The chain is built from TRBV4-1 and TRBJ1-6, with 8 bases fitting TRBD1. V gave up 1 base and J gave up 5 bases; unmatched junction bases: 1. The germline V gene has CDR1 MGHRA and CDR2 YSYEKL. The CDR3 loop spans 15 amino acids. In DNA form, the CDR3 reads TGCGCCAGCAGCCAAGGGACAGGGAATAATTCACCCCTCCACTTT. Amino acid sequence: CASSQGTGNNSPLHF.

The rearrangement joins TRBV24-1 to TRBJ1-5; D remains ambiguous. The V end was cut by 0 bases, the J end by 5 bases, with 7 bases between. The CDR3 is made up of 14 amino acids. Germline V CDR1 and CDR2: KGHDR, SFDVKD. CDR3: CATSDLFADQPQHF. CDR3 nucleotide sequence: TGTGCCACCAGTGATTTGTTTGCGGATCAGCCCCAGCATTTT.

In this sample, this clonotype turned up many times. The chain employs TRBV4-1 and TRBJ1-1; D might be TRBD1 (6 bases). Trimming removed 5 bases from V and 1 base from J, with 23 bases in between. The germline V gene encodes CDR1 MGHRA and CDR2 YSYEKL. There are 18 residues in the CDR3. CDR3 in DNA: TGCGCCAGCAGCGTAGTCTGGGGGCGCGTGTGGGAGAACACTGAAGCTTTCTTT. Translation gives CASSVVWGRVWENTEAFF.